This T cell receptor beta chain comes out of a study of blood T cell repertoires in COVID-19. Looking at the study overall: Acute and convalescent COVID-19 specimens originated in the United States, Italy and Spain. The analysed material was cDNA or gDNA that came from T cells, B-cell-depleted T cells, or PBMCs.

This clone was counted between two and nine times. V lost 10 bases and J lost 6; bases outside the gene matches: 14. The CDR3 totals 15 residues. Per germline, CDR1 MNHEY and CDR2 SVGAGI. Per the original data handling: It was from reference gene primer amplification that nucleated cell counts were estimated. Sequencing used immunoSEQ multiplex PCR; TCRdb keeps in-frame clones, though not all of them. D and trimming were read from the DNA, whereas the V and J calls and clone size are those reported in that table. The sample carries approximately 230,000 clones, approximately 90% recorded once. The sample was peripheral blood. The receptor's source is a man younger than 45 who had recovered from COVID-19. This chain links TRBV6-5 with TRBJ2-2, with 7 bases fitting TRBD1. The CDR3 here is CATGRDRVPPGELFF. CDR3 sequence (DNA): TGTGCCACCGGTCGCGACAGGGTGCCGCCCGGGGAGCTGTTTTTT.